Listed here are 9 T cell receptor beta chains from one sample, sequenced in a study of T cell responses to AZD1222 COVID-19 vaccine. TCRdb keeps only in-frame clones here, not all; method: immunoSEQ multiplex PCR. Here the sample spans some 25,000 clones, about 86% being singletons. The sequencing used peripheral blood, collected 28 days after the second AZD1222 dose. The source is an adult who received the AZD1222 COVID-19 vaccine.

The chain recombines TRBV9 with TRBJ2-5; the match to TRBD1 covers 8 bases. The germline gives CDR1 SGDLS, CDR2 YYNGEE. The CDR3 is made up of 13 amino acids. Unmatched junction bases numbered 1, after V lost 1 base and J lost 5 bases. CDR3 sequence: CASSVHRGETQYF. CDR3 nucleotide sequence: TGTGCCAGCAGCGTACACAGGGGGGAGACCCAGTACTTC.

The chain employs TRBV9 and TRBJ2-2; unclear D gene. Germline V gene sequence: CDR1 SGDLS, CDR2 YYNGEE. This CDR3 region has 13 residues. Between the trimmed V and J ends, which lost 0 bases and 4 bases, there was a span of 4 bases. DNA for the CDR3: TGTGCCAGCAGCGTAGGAGTCACCGGGGAGCTGTTTTTT. This sequence encodes CASSVGVTGELFF.

The rearrangement joins TRBV7-9 to TRBJ2-2, with D uncertain. CDR3 length: 13 residues. V was pared by 2 bases and J by 4 bases, with 5 bases between. Looked up from germline, CDR1 is SEHNR and CDR2 is FQNEAQ (reference sequence). CDR3 coding DNA: TGTGCCAGCAGCTTACCCAGCACCGGGGAGCTGTTTTTT. It codes for CASSLPSTGELFF.

This chain links TRBV5-6 with TRBJ1-6; D possibly corresponds to TRBD1 (6 bases). This CDR3 has 14 residues. Germline assignment: CDR1 SGHDT and CDR2 YYEEEE. V dropped 0 bases and J dropped 6 bases, with 7 bases sitting between them. The DNA of the CDR3 is TGTGCCAGCAGCTTGGACAGGGCTAATTCACCCCTCCACTTT. Translation gives CASSLDRANSPLHF.

This rearrangement joins TRBV10-3 to TRBJ1-6; 10 bases align to TRBD1. This CDR3 region has 13 residues. The germline CDR1 and CDR2 sequences are ENHRY and SYGVKD. Trimming took 10 bases from V and 5 from J; bases not matched to a gene: 2. CDR3 in amino acids: CATGTGDNSPLHF. CDR3 nucleotides: TGTGCCACCGGGACAGGGGATAATTCACCCCTCCACTTT.

DNA for the CDR3: TGTGCCAGCGGACCGAAACGGGGGGGCGAGCAGTACTTC. Amino acids: CASGPKRGGEQYF. The chain combines TRBV14 with TRBJ2-7; 8 nucleotides agree with TRBD2. The V gene end was trimmed by 8 bases and the J gene end by 6 bases; junction bases not matched to a gene: 9. CDR1 and CDR2 (germline): SGHDN, FVKESK. The CDR3 length is 13 residues.

Remarks on this clone: One end of the junction fails to match germline, which may point to a read error. The chain joins TRBV12-3 or TRBV12-4 to TRBJ2-7; a weak D match, TRBD2 (5 bases). The CDR3 spans 12 residues. Here the CDR3 DNA reads TGTGCCAGCAGTTTAGTGATGGGCCCGGAGGTCTTC. Protein: CASSLVMGPEVF.

The chain couples TRBV27 to TRBJ2-2; TRBD1 is a possible D gene (6 bases). Germline V gives CDR1 MNHEY, CDR2 SMNVEV (reference sequence). The V end lost 6 bases, the J end lost 5 bases, and 16 bases lay between the germline ends. The CDR3 consists of 15 residues. The chain's CDR3 is CASSNSGGTTGELFF. The CDR3 DNA follows: TGTGCCAGCAGCAACAGTGGTGGGACAACCGGGGAGCTGTTTTTT.

The chain is built from TRBV28 and TRBJ2-3; D ambiguous. CDR3 length: 13 residues. Germline CDR1 MDHEN, CDR2 SYDVKM. V was trimmed by 5 bases and J by 6 bases, leaving 12 bases between them. CDR3 protein: CASSTSRSDTQYF. In DNA, the CDR3 is TGTGCCAGCAGTACCTCTCGTTCTGATACGCAGTATTTT.